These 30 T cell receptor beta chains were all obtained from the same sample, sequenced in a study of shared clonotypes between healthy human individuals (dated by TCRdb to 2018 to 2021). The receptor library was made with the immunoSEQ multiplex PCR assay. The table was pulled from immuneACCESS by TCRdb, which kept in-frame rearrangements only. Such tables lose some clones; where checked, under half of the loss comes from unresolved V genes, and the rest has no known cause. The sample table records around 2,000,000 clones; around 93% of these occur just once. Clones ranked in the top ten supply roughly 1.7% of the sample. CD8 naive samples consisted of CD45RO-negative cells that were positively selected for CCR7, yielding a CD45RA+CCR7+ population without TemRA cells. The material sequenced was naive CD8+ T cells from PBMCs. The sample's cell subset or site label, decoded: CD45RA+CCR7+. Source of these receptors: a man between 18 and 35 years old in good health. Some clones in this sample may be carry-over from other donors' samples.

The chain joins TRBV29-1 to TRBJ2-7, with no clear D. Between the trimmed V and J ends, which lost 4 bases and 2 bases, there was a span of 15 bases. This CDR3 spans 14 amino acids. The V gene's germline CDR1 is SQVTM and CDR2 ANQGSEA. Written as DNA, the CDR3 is TGCAGCGTTGTAACGGACCTCGGGCCCTACGAGCAGTACTTC. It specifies CSVVTDLGPYEQYF.

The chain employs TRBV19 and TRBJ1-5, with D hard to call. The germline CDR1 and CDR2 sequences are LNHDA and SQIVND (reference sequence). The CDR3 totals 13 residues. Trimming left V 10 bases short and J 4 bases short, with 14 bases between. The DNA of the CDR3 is TGTGCCACCAATCACCGCGCAAATCAGCCCCAGCATTTT. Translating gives CATNHRANQPQHF.

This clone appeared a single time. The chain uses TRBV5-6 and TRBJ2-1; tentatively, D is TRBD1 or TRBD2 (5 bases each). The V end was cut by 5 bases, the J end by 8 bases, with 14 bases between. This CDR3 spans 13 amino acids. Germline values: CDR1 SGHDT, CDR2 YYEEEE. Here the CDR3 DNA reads TGTGCCAGCAGTCCTGCAGGGAGACATGAGCAGTTCTTC. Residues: CASSPAGRHEQFF. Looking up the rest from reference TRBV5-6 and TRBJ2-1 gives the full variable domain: DAGVTQSPTHLIKTRGQQVTLRCSPKSGHDTVSWYQQALGQGPQFIFQYYEEEERQRGNFPDRFSGHQFPNYSSELNVNALLLGDSALYLCASSPAGRHEQFFGPGTRLTVL.

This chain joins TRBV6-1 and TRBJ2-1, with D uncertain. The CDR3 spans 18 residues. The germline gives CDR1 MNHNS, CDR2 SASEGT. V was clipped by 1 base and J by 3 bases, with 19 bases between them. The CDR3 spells CASSEEIAWADVYNEQFF. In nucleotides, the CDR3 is TGTGCCAGCAGTGAAGAAATAGCATGGGCGGACGTCTACAATGAGCAGTTCTTC.

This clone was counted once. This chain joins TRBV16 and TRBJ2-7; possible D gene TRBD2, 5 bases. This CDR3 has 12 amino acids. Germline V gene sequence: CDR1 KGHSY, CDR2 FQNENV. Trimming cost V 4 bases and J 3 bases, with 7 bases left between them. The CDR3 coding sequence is TGTGCCAGCAGCCTAGGACTCTACGAGCAGTACTTC. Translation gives CASSLGLYEQYF.

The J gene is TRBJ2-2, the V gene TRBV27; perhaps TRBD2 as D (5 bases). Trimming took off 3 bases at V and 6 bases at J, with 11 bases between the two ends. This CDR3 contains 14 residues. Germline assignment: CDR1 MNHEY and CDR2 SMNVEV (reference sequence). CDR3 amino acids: CASSFGGSAGELFF. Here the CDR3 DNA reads TGTGCCAGCAGTTTCGGTGGGAGTGCCGGGGAGCTGTTTTTT.

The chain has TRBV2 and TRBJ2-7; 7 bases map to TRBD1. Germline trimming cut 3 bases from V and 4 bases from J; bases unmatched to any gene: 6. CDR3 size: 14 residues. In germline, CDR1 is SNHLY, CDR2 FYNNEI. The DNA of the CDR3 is TGTGCCAGCAGTGATTCGGGGACAGAGTACGAGCAGTACTTC. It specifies CASSDSGTEYEQYF. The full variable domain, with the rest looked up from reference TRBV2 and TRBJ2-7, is EPEVTQTPSHQVTQMGQEVILRCVPISNHLYFYWYRQILGQKVEFLVSFYNNEISEKSEIFDDQFSVERPDGSNFTLKIRSTKLEDSAMYFCASSDSGTEYEQYFGPGTRLTVT.

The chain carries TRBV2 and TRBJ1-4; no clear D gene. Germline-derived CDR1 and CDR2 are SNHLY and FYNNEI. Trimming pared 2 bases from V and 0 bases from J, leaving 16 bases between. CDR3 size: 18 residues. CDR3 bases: TGTGCCAGCAGTGAACCCCCGGGCCTTCTCTCAACTAATGAAAAACTGTTTTTT. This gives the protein CASSEPPGLLSTNEKLFF.

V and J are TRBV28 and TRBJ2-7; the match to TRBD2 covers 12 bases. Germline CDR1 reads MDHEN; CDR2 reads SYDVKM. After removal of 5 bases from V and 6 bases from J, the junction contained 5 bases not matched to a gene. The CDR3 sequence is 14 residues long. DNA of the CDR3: TGTGCCAGCAGTCCCACGGGACTAGCGGGCGAGCAGTACTTC. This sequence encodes CASSPTGLAGEQYF.

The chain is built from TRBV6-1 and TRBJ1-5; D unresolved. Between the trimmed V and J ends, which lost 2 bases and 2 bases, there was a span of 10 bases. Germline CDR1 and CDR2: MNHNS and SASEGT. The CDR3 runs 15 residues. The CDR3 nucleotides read TGTGCCAGCAGTGAACCGGGCCATCGCAATCAGCCCCAGCATTTT. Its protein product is CASSEPGHRNQPQHF.

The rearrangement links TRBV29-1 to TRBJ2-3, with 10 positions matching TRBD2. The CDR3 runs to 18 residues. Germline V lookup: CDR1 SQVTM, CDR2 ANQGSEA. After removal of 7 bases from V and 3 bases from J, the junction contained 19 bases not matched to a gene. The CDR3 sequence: CSARALAGVFPGTDTQYF. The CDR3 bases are TGCAGCGCCCGCGCGCTAGCGGGAGTGTTCCCAGGGACAGATACGCAGTATTTT.

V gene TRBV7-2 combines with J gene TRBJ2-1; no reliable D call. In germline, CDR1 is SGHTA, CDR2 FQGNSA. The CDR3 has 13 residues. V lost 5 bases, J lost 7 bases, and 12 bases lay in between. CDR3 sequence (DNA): TGTGCCAGCAGCCTCACCGACGGGAATGAGCAGTTCTTC. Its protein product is CASSLTDGNEQFF. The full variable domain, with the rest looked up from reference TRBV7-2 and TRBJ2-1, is GAGVSQSPSNKVTEKGKDVELRCDPISGHTALYWYRQSLGQGLEFLIYFQGNSAPDKSGLPSDRFSAERTGGSVSTLTIQRTQQEDSAVYLCASSLTDGNEQFFGPGTRLTVL.

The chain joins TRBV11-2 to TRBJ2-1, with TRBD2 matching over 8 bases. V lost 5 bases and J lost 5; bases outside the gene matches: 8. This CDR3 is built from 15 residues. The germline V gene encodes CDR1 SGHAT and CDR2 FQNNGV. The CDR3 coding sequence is TGTGCCAGCAGCCCTCGGGGGGGGCGCAACAATGAGCAGTTCTTC. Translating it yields CASSPRGGRNNEQFF.

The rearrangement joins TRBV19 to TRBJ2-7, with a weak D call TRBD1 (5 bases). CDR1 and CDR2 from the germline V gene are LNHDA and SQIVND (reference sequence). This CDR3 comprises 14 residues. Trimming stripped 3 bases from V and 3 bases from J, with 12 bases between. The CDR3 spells CASSIILGHYEQYF. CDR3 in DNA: TGTGCCAGTAGTATTATCCTGGGGCACTACGAGCAGTACTTC.

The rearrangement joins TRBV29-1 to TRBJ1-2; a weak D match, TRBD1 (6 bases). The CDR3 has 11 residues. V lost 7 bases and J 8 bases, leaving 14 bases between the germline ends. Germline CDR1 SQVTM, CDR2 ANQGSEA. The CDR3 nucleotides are TGCAGCGGAAAAGGGGGAACCGGCTACACCTTC. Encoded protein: CSGKGGTGYTF.

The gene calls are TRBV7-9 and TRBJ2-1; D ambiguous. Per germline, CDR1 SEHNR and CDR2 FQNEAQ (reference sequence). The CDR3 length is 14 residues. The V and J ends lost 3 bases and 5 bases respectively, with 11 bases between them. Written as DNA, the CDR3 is TGTGCCAGCAGCTTTCCAACACGGGACAATGAGCAGTTCTTC. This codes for CASSFPTRDNEQFF.

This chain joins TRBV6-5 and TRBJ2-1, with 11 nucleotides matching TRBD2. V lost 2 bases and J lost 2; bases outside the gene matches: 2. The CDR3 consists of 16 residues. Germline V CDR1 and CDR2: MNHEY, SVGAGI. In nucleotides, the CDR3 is TGTGCCAGCAGTTACGGGGGACTAGCGGCCTACAATGAGCAGTTCTTC. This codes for CASSYGGLAAYNEQFF.

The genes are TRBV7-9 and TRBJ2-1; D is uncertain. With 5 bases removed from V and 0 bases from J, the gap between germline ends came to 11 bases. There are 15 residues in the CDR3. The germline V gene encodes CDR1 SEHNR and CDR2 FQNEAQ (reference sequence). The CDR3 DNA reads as TGTGCCAGCAGCATTCCGGGCCTCTCCTACAATGAGCAGTTCTTC. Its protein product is CASSIPGLSYNEQFF.

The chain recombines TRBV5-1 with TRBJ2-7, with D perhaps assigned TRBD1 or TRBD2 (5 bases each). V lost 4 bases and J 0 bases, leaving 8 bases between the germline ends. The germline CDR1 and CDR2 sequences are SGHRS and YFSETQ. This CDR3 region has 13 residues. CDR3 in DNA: TGCGCCAGCAGCCCCGGGGCCTCCTACGAGCAGTACTTC. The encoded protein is CASSPGASYEQYF.

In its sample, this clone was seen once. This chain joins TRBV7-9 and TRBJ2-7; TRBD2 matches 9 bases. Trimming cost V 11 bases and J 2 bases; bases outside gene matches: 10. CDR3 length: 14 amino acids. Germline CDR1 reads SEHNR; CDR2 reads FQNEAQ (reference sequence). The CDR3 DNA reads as TGTGCCGGCGGGGGGGGCCCTCGGCCCTACGAGCAGTACTTC. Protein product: CAGGGGPRPYEQYF. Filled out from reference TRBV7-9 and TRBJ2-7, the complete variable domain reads DTGVSQNPRHKITKRGQNVTFRCDPISEHNRLYWYRQTLGQGPEFLTYFQNEAQLEKSRLLSDRFSAERPKGSFSTLEIQRTEQGDSAMYLCAGGGGPRPYEQYFGPGTRLTVT.

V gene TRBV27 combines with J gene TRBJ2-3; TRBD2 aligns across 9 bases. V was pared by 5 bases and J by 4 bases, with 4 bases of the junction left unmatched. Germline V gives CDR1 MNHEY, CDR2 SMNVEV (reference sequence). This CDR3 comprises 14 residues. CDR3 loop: CASSRLAGSDTQYF. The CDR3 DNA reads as TGTGCCAGCAGTAGGCTAGCGGGATCAGATACGCAGTATTTT.

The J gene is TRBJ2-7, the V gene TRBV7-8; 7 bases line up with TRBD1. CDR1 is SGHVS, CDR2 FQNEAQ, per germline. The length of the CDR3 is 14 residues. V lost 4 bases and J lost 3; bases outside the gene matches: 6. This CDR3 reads CASSSGTVLYEQYF. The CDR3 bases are TGTGCCAGCAGCTCTGGGACAGTACTCTACGAGCAGTACTTC.

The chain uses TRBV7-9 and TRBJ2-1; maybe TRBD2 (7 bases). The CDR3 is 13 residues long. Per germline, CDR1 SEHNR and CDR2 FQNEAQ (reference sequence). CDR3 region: CCTPGGAHNEQFF. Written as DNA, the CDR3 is TGTTGCACACCTGGGGGGGCCCACAATGAGCAGTTCTTC.

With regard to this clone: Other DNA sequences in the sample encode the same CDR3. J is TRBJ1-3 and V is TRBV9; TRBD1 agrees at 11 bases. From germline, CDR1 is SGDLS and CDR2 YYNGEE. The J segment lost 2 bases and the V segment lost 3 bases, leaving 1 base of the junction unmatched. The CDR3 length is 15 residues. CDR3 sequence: CASSAGQGAGNTIYF. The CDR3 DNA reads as TGTGCCAGCAGCGCGGGACAGGGGGCTGGAAACACCATATATTTT.

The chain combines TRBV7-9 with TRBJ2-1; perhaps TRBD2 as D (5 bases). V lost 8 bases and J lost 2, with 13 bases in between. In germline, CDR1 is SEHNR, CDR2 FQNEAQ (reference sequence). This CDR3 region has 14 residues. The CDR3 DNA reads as TGTGCCAGCCTCTCACGAGCGGCCTACAATGAGCAGTTCTTC. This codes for CASLSRAAYNEQFF.

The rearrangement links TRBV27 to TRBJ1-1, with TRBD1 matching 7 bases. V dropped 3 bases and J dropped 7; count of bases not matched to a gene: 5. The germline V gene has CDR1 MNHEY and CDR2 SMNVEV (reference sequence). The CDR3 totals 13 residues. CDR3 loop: CASSLLAGGEAFF. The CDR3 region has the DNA TGTGCCAGCAGTTTGCTCGCAGGGGGTGAAGCTTTCTTT.

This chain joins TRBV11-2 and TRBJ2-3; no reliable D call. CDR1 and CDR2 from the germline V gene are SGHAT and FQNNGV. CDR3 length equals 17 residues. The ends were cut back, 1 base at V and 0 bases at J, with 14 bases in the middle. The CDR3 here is CASSLGGLWSSTDTQYF. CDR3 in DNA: TGTGCCAGCAGCTTAGGTGGCTTATGGTCTAGCACAGATACGCAGTATTTT.

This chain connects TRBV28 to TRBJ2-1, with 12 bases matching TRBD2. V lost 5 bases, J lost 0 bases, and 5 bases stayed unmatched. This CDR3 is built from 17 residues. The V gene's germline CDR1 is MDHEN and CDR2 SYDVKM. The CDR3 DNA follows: TGTGCCAGCAGTCCCGGACTAGCGGGGCCCTCCTACAATGAGCAGTTCTTC. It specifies CASSPGLAGPSYNEQFF.

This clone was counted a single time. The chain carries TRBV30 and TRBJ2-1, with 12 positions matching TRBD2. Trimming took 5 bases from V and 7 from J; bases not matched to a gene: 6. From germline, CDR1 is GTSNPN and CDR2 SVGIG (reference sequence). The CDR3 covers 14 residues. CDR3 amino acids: CAWEPGTSGNEQFF. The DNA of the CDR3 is TGTGCCTGGGAGCCGGGGACTAGCGGGAATGAGCAGTTCTTC.

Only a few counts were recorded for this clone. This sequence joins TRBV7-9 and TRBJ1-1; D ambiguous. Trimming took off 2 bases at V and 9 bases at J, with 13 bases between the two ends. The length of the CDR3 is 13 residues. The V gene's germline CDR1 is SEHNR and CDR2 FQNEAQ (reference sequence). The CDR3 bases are TGTGCCAGCAGCTTAAGCAACCAGAGACAAGCTTTCTTT. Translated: CASSLSNQRQAFF.